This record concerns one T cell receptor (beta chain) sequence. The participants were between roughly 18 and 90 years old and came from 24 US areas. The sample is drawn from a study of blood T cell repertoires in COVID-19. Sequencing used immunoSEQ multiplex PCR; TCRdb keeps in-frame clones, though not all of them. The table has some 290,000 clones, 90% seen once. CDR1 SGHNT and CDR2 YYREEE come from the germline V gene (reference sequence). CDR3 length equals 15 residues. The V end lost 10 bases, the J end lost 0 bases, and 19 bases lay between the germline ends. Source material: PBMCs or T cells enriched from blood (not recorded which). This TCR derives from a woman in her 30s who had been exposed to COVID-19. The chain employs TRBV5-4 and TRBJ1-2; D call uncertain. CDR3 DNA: TGTGCCGCACTCCCTGGGCAGTCGGCTAACTATGGCTACACCTTC. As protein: CAALPGQSANYGYTF.